These 17 T cell receptor beta chains share one sample of origin, sequenced in a study of tissue T cells after allogeneic stem cell transplantation. Sequenced by immunoSEQ multiplex PCR; TCRdb stores in-frame clones only, minus some. The data show roughly 5,000 clones, 45% to 55% seen once. Time point: mouse harvest day 7 after allogeneic transplant. Tail vein injection delivered 10^7 T-cell-depleted bone marrow cells and 10^6 splenic CD5+ T cells. The material sequenced was skin. The origin of the receptors is a female BALB/c mouse given C57BL/6 T cells with graft-versus-host disease after an allogeneic hematopoietic cell transplant.

Concerning this clone itself: These gene names are mouse names. CDR3 DNA, as far as it was read: TGTGCCAGCAGTCCCTACACCTCCAACGAAAGATTATTT. Its protein is CASSPYTSNERLF. Given in full, the CDR3 is CASSPYTSNERLFF. V usage is TRBV26 and J usage is TRBJ1-4; no reliable D call. From the germline J gene comes the end of the CDR3, since the read stops 1 residue before it. V shed 4 bases and J shed 2 bases, with 8 bases lying between them. CDR1 and CDR2 from the germline V gene are KGHPV and FQNQEV (reference sequence). The CDR3 sequence is 14 residues long.

This clone occurred a few times. The gene names given are mouse names. The DNA ends 1 residue before the CDR3 does, and the rest of the CDR3 is filled in from the germline J gene. The chain is built from TRBV26 and TRBJ2-7; 7 nucleotides align to TRBD1. The CDR3 is 14 amino acids. The germline V gene encodes CDR1 KGHPV and CDR2 FQNQEV (reference sequence). The junction had 1 base not matched to a gene; V was cut back by 2 bases and J by 0 bases. The CDR3 spells CASSLGTASYEQYF. The CDR3 bases that were read are TGTGCCAGCAGTCTGGGGACAGCCTCCTATGAACAGTAC. The variable domain in full, completed from reference TRBV26 and TRBJ2-7, reads NSKVIQTPRYLVKGQGQKAKMRCIPEKGHPVVFWYQQNKNNEFKFLINFQNQEVLQQIDMTEKRFSAECPSNSPCSLEIQSSEAGDSALYLCASSLGTASYEQYFGPGTRLTVL.

This clone was detected only a few times. Gene labels here are mouse ones. The part of the CDR3 DNA that was read is TGTGCCAGCAGTCAAGACACCCAGTAC. It specifies CASSQDTQY. The entire CDR3 protein reads CASSQDTQYF. The chain has TRBV26 and TRBJ2-5, with unresolved D. The read is 1 residue too short to cover the CDR3 end, so that end is filled in from the germline J gene. The germline V gene encodes CDR1 KGHPV and CDR2 FQNQEV (reference sequence). The CDR3 has 10 residues. The ends were cut back, 4 bases at V and 4 bases at J, with 0 bases in the middle.

A remark on this clone: The genes are named according to mouse. The read terminates 1 residue before the CDR3 end, so the remaining end is supplied by the germline J gene. The chain couples TRBV3 to TRBJ1-5, with 10 bases lining up with TRBD1. Germline assignment: CDR1 SNHLY and CDR2 FYNGKV (reference sequence). The CDR3 runs to 15 residues. Trimming at V came to 3 bases and at J to 3 bases, leaving 2 bases not matched to a gene. Here the CDR3 reads CASSFRTGGNQAPLF. CDR3 bases read: TGTGCCAGCAGCTTCCGGACAGGGGGCAACCAGGCTCCGCTT.

This clone was picked up a small number of times. Gene names are mouse gene names. The CDR3 end falls 1 residue outside the read, so it is completed with the germline J gene. This chain links TRBV3 with TRBJ2-5; D possibly matches TRBD1 or TRBD2 (5 bases each). Germline V gene sequence: CDR1 SNHLY, CDR2 FYNGKV (reference sequence). The CDR3 consists of 14 residues. V gave up 3 bases and J gave up 0 bases, with 7 bases separating them. CDR3 DNA, as far as it was read: TGTGCCAGCAGCTTGGGGGTTAACCAAGACACCCAGTAC. Residues: CASSLGVNQDTQY. The complete CDR3 protein is CASSLGVNQDTQYF.

Regarding this clone: Gene names and germline match the mouse. From the germline J gene comes the end of the CDR3, since the read stops 1 residue before it. The chain employs TRBV23 and TRBJ1-2; the table calls TRBD1, which could not be checked here. The CDR3 loop spans 14 amino acids. The germline V gene has CDR1 KGHTA and CDR2 FQNQQP. This CDR3 is CSSSRDSANSDYTF. The sequenced part of the CDR3 DNA is TGCTCCAGCAGTCGGGACAGTGCAAACTCCGACTACACC.

To note about this clone: Mouse germline and gene names are used. Read sequence stops 1 residue before the CDR3 end, and the germline J gene provides the missing end. This chain joins TRBV26 and TRBJ1-6; no reliable D call. TRBJ1-6 is classed as an ORF, of uncertain function. The length of the CDR3 is 15 residues. Germline V gene sequence: CDR1 KGHPV, CDR2 FQNQEV (reference sequence). V dropped 4 bases and J dropped 0 bases, with 7 bases sitting between them. CDR3: CASSPQNSYNSPLYF. CDR3 DNA (partial): TGTGCCAGCAGTCCACAAAATTCCTATAATTCGCCCCTCTAC.

Comments on this clone: All gene names here are mouse names. The read gets to within 1 residue of the CDR3 end, and the germline J gene fills in the rest. The V gene is TRBV16, the J gene TRBJ2-5; D possibly matches TRBD1 or TRBD2 (5 bases each). The CDR3 totals 14 residues. With 4 bases removed from V and 0 bases from J, the gap between germline ends came to 8 bases. Germline V gene sequence: CDR1 SGHSA, CDR2 FRNQAP. The CDR3 protein is CASSYRDNQDTQYF. CDR3 DNA (partial): TGTGCAAGCAGCTACCGGGACAACCAAGACACCCAGTAC.

This clone is medium-sized. Genes and germline are mouse. CDR3 bases read: TGTGCCAGCAGCTCATGGACTGGGGGCTATGAACAGTAC. It encodes CASSSWTGGYEQY. The whole CDR3 is CASSSWTGGYEQYF. V usage is TRBV3 and J usage is TRBJ2-7; TRBD2 matches at 10 bases. The read terminates 1 residue before the CDR3 end, so the remaining end is supplied by the germline J gene. The CDR3 is made up of 14 amino acids. Germline lookup yields CDR1 SNHLY and CDR2 FYNGKV (reference sequence). The J segment lost 3 bases and the V segment lost 4 bases, leaving 3 bases of the junction unmatched.

A word on this clone: Germline and genes: mouse. The DNA ends 1 residue before the CDR3 does, and the rest of the CDR3 is filled in from the germline J gene. V and J are TRBV26 and TRBJ1-3; possibly TRBD1 for D (5 bases). V was shortened by 0 bases and J by 7 bases, with 7 bases between the two germline ends. The CDR3 length is 13 residues. The germline CDR1 and CDR2 sequences are KGHPV and FQNQEV (reference sequence). CDR3 bases read: TGTGCCAGCAGTCTGTCGAGACAGAATACGCTCTAT. It encodes CASSLSRQNTLY. The complete CDR3 reads CASSLSRQNTLYF.

Worth noting for this clone: Any gene name here is a mouse gene name. The sequenced fragment ends 1 residue before the CDR3 boundary, so the rest is inferred from the germline J gene. V usage is TRBV3 and J usage is TRBJ2-1; TRBD2 aligns across 7 bases. The CDR3 totals 14 residues. The trim removed 5 bases at V and 3 bases at J, leaving 4 bases unmatched. Germline values: CDR1 SNHLY, CDR2 FYNGKV (reference sequence). CDR3 bases read: TGTGCCAGCAGCGGCTGGGGGTCCTATGCTGAGCAGTTC. It encodes CASSGWGSYAEQF. The full CDR3 protein is CASSGWGSYAEQFF.

This clone was counted between two and nine times. Gene names and germline match the mouse. The sequenced fragment ends 1 residue before the CDR3 boundary, so the rest is inferred from the germline J gene. The gene calls are TRBV13-1 and TRBJ2-3; 9 bases map to TRBD2. J gave up 3 bases and V 6 bases, and 5 bases lay outside the gene matches. Germline CDR1 is NSHNY and CDR2 is SYGAGN. The CDR3 loop spans 14 amino acids. The part of the CDR3 DNA that was read is TGTGCCAGCAATGGGGGGGCGCGCGCAGAAACGCTGTAT. This translates into CASNGGARAETLY. The whole CDR3 protein reads CASNGGARAETLYF.

There are a few counts of this clone. Germline and genes here are mouse. From the germline J gene comes the end of the CDR3, since the read stops 1 residue before it. This chain uses TRBV26 with TRBJ2-4; unclear D gene. Germline CDR1 and CDR2: KGHPV and FQNQEV (reference sequence). CDR3 length equals 14 residues. The V end was cut by 3 bases, the J end by 0 bases, with 7 bases between. The covered CDR3 bases are TGTGCCAGCAGTCTAAGGGCTAGTCAAAACACCTTGTAC. As protein: CASSLRASQNTLY. The complete CDR3 protein is CASSLRASQNTLYF.

This clone has just one count. Germline and genes here are mouse. The read terminates 1 residue before the CDR3 end, so the remaining end is supplied by the germline J gene. V gene TRBV26 combines with J gene TRBJ2-7, with 10 bases that match TRBD2. The CDR3 length is 13 residues. Germline lookup yields CDR1 KGHPV and CDR2 FQNQEV (reference sequence). V was clipped by 3 bases and J by 7 bases; unmatched bases: 3. The covered CDR3 bases are TGTGCCAGCAGTCTCCTGGGGGGGCGAGAACAGTAC. Its translation is CASSLLGGREQY. The entire CDR3 sequence reads CASSLLGGREQYF.

As concerns this clone: Gene and germline names: mouse. The sequence runs out 1 residue before the end of the CDR3; the remainder is reconstructed from the germline J gene. The chain joins TRBV24 to TRBJ1-1, with TRBD1 as a possible D gene (5 bases). The ends were cut back, 0 bases at V and 3 bases at J, with 11 bases in the middle. The germline V gene has CDR1 KGHTA and CDR2 FRNEEI. There are 15 residues in the CDR3. Partial CDR3 DNA: TGTGCCAGCAGTCTGTATCGGCAGGGTGACACAGAAGTCTTC. This sequence encodes CASSLYRQGDTEVF. The whole CDR3 region reads CASSLYRQGDTEVFF.

In this sample, this clone turned up a few times. All gene names here are mouse names. The read falls 1 residue short of the CDR3 end, and the missing part is taken from the germline J gene. This sample also contains other DNA sequences that code for the same CDR3. The rearrangement joins TRBV26 to TRBJ2-1; 8 bases agree with TRBD2. This CDR3 has 14 residues. Losses at the gene ends were 2 bases for V and 6 bases for J; bases not matched to a gene: 3. CDR1 and CDR2 from the germline V gene are KGHPV and FQNQEV (reference sequence). Partial CDR3 DNA: TGTGCCAGCAGTCTGGGGTGGGGGGGTGCTGAGCAGTTC. Translated, it gives CASSLGWGGAEQF. In full, the CDR3 is CASSLGWGGAEQFF.

Worth noting for this clone: Mouse gene names apply. The CDR3 end lies 1 residue beyond the end of the read and is filled in from the germline J gene. The V gene is TRBV23, the J gene TRBJ2-4; the D call TRBD2 from the table was never checked on the DNA. The CDR3 consists of 15 residues. Germline V gives CDR1 KGHTA, CDR2 FQNQQP. The sequenced part of the CDR3 DNA is TGCTCCAGCAGTCAATCCCTGGGGGGGAAAAACACCTTGTAC. It yields the protein CSSSQSLGGKNTLY. The entire CDR3 reads CSSSQSLGGKNTLYF.